This TCR beta chain was identified during a study of CD8+ T cells in alopecia areata. Findings and limits, study-wide: In scalp and blood, many expanded lesional clones persisted during tofacitinib.

cDNA reverse transcribed from extracted RNA served as the sequencing template. Clones were sequenced by immunoSEQ multiplex PCR, and TCRdb holds only the in-frame ones, with some missing. The sample holds more than 200,000 clones, approximately 67% seen once. Treatment specified: oral pan-JAK inhibitor, 5-10 mg twice daily. A note on this clone: What it binds is not known.

This receptor was obtained from a human donor with alopecia areata. The specimen was CD4+ T cells sorted from blood, collected between weeks 43 and 45, from a patient treated with tofacitinib.

CDR3 residues: CASSPVGAGETQYF. CDR3 in DNA: TGTGCCAGCAGCCCTGTAGGGGCTGGGGAGACCCAGTACTTC. The chain recombines TRBV11-2 with TRBJ2-5; D possibly corresponds to TRBD1 (5 bases). The ends were cut back, 5 bases at V and 5 bases at J, with 15 bases in the middle. Per germline, CDR1 SGHAT and CDR2 FQNNGV. CDR3 length equals 14 residues.